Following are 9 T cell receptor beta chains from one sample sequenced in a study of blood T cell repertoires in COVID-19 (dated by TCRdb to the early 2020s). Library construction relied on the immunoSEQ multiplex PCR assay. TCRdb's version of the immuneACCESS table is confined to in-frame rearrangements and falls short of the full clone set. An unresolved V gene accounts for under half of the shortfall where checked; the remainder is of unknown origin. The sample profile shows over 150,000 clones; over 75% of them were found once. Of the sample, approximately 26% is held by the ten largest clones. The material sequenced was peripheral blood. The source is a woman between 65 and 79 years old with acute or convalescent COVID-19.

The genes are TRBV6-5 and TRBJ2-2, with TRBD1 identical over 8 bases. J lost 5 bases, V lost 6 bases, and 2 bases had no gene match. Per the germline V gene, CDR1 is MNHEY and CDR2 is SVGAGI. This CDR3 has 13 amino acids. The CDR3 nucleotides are TGTGCCAGCAGAGGACAGGGTACCGGGGAGCTGTTTTTT. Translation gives CASRGQGTGELFF.

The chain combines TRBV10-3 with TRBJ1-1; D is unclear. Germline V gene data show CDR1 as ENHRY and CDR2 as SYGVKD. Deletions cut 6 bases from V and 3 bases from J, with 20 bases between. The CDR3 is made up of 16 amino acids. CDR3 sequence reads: CAISNRPHTGDTEAFF. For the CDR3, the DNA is TGTGCCATCAGCAACCGGCCCCACACCGGGGACACTGAAGCTTTCTTT.

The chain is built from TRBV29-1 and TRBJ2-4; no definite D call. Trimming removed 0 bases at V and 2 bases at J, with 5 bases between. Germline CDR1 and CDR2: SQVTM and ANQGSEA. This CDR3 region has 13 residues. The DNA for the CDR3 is TGCAGCGTTGAAGAGTTAACCAAAAACATTCAGTACTTC. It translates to CSVEELTKNIQYF.

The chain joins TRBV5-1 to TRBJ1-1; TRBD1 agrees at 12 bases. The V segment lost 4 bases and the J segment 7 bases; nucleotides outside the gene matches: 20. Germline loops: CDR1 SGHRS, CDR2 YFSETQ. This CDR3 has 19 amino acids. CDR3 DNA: TGCGCCAGCAGCAGCATGAGCCCGGGACAGGGGGCCACCGCTCGTGAAGCTTTCTTT. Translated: CASSSMSPGQGATAREAFF.

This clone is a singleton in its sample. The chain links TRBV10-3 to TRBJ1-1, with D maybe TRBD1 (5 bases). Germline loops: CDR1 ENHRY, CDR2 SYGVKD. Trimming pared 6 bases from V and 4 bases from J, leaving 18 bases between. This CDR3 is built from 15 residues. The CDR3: CAISRLWGGGTEAFF. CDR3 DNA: TGTGCCATCAGCCGATTGTGGGGGGGTGGCACTGAAGCTTTCTTT.

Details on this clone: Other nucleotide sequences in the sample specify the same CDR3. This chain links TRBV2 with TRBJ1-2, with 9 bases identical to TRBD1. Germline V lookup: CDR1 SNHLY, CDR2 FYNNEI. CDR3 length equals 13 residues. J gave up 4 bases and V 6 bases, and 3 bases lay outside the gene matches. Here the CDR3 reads CASSTGGSYGYTF. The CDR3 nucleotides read TGTGCCAGCAGCACAGGGGGCAGCTATGGCTACACCTTC.

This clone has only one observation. The CDR3 is CASSQGQGDSPLHF. CDR3 DNA: TGTGCCAGCAGCCAAGGACAGGGAGATTCACCCCTCCACTTT. J is TRBJ1-6 and V is TRBV3-1 (or the pseudogene TRBV3-2), with 7 bases lining up with TRBD1. The CDR3 loop spans 14 amino acids. Per germline, CDR1 LGHDT and CDR2 YNNKEL (reference sequence). The junction had 2 bases not matched to a gene; V was cut back by 1 base and J by 8 bases.

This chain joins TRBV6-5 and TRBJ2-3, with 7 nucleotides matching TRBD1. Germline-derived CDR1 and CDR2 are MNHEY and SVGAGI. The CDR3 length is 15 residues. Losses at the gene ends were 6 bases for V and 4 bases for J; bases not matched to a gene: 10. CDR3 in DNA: TGTGCCAGCAGCCTGGGACAGCTCGGGTCAGATACGCAGTATTTT. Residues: CASSLGQLGSDTQYF.

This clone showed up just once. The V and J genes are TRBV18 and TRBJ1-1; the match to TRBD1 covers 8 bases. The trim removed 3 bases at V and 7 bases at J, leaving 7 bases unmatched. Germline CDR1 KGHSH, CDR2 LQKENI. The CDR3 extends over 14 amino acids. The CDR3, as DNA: TGTGCCAGCTCACCGGACAGGGTGGCCGTTGAAGCTTTCTTT. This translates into CASSPDRVAVEAFF.